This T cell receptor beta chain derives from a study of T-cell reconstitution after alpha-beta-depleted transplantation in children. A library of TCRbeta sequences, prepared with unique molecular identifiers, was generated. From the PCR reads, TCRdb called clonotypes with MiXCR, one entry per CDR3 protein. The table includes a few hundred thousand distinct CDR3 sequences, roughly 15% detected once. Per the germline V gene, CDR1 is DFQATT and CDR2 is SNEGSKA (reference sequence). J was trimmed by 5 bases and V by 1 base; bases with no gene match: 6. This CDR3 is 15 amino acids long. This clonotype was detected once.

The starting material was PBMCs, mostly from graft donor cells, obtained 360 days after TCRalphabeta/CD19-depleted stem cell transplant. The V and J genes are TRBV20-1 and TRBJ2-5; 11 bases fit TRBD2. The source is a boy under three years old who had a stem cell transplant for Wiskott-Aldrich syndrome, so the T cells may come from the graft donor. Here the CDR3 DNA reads TGCAGTGCTAGAGTCCCTAGCGGGGGGCCCGAGACCCAGTACTTC. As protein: CSARVPSGGPETQYF.